This T cell receptor beta chain was recorded in a study of low-dose radiotherapy and immunotherapy resistance in tumors. About the research overall: Treatment included intravenous cyclophosphamide dosed at 200 mg/m2 every two weeks, one day before radiation and immunotherapy.

As for this clonotype: Since a far larger clone is one base different, this is likely a read error.

The V gene lost 0 bases and the J gene lost 7 bases, with 16 bases spanning the gap. This CDR3 region has 15 residues. Germline V CDR1 and CDR2: SGHVS, FQNEAQ. Primers targeting TRAV and TRBV primed first-strand cDNA, covering alpha and beta chains. A roughly 20-cycle PCR with a constant-region primer and V-primer adapter amplified TCRs. TCRdb fed the reads into MiXCR, producing one record per CDR3 protein. The sample shows around 64,000 distinct CDR3 sequences, roughly 29% of them seen only once. Time point specified: before trial treatment. The chain recombines TRBV7-8 with TRBJ2-7; maybe TRBD2 (5 bases). This material consisted of PBMCs, taken before treatment. The sequence derives from a male donor with rectosigmoid adenocarcinoma. The CDR3 coding sequence is TGTGCCAGCAGCTTAGCTACTAGGGATTACAATGAGCAGTACTTC. This encodes CASSLATRDYNEQYF.